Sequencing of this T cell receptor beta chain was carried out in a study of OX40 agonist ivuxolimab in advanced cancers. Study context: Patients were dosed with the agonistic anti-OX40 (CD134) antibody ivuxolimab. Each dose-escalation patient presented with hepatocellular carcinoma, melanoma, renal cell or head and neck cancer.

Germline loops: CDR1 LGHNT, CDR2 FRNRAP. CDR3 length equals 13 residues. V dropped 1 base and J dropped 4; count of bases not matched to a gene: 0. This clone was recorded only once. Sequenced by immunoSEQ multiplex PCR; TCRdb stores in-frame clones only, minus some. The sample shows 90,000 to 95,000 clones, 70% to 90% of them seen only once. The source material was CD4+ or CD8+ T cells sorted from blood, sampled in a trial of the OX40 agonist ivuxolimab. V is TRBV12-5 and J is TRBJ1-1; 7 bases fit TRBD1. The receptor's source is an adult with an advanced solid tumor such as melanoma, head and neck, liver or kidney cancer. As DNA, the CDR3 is TGTGCTAGTGGTTTGGGACAGGGCACTGAAGCTTTCTTT. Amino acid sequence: CASGLGQGTEAFF.